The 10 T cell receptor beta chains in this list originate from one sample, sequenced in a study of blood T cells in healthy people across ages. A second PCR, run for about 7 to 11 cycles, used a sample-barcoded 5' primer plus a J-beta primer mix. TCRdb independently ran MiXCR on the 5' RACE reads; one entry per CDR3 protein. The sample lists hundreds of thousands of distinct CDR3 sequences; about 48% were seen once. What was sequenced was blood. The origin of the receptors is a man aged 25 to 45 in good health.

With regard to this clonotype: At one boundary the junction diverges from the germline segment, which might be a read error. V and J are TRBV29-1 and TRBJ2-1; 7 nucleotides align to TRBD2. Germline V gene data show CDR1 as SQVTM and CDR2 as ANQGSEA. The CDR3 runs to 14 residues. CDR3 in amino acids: CSSAWGGRYTEQFF. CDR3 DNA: TGCAGCTCCGCCTGGGGGGGGAGATACACTGAGCAGTTCTTC.

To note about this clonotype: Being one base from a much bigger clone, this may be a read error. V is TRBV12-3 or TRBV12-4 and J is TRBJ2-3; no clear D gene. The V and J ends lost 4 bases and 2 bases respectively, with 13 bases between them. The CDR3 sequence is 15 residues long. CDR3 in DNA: TGTGCCAGCAGTTCGCACAGACTCAACACAGATACGCAGTATTTT. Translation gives CASSSHRLNTDTQYF.

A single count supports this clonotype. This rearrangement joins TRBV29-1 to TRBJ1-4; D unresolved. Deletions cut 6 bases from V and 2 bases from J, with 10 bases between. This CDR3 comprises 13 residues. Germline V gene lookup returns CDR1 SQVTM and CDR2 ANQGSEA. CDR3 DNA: TGCAGCGTGGGTTCCAGGACTAATGAAAAACTGTTTTTT. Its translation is CSVGSRTNEKLFF.

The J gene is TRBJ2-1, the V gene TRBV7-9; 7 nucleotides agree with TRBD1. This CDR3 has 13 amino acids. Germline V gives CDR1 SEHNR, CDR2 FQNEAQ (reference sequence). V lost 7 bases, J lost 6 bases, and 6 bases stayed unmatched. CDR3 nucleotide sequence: TGTGCCAGCAACCTCGAGGGGGCCAATGAGCAGTTCTTC. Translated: CASNLEGANEQFF.

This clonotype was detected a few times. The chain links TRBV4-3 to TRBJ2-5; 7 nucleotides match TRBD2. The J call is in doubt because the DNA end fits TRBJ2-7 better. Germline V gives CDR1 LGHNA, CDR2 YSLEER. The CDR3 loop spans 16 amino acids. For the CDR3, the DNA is TGCGCCAGCAGTTCCAACCGGGGGGTGGCGAGATACGAGCAGTACTTC. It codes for CASSSNRGVARYEQYF.

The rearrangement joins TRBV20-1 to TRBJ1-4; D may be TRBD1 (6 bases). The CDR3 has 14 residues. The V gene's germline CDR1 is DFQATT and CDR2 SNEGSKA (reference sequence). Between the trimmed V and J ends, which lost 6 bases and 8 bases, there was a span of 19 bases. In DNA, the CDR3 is TGCAGTGCCCGACACGGGACACAGTCAGAAAAACTGTTTTTT. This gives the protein CSARHGTQSEKLFF.

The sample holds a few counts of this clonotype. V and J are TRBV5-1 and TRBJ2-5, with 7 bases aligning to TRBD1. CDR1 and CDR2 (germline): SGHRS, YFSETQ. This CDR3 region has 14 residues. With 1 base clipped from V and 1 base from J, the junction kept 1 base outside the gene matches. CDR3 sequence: CASSLQGVQETQYF. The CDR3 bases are TGCGCCAGCAGCTTGCAGGGGGTCCAAGAGACCCAGTACTTC.

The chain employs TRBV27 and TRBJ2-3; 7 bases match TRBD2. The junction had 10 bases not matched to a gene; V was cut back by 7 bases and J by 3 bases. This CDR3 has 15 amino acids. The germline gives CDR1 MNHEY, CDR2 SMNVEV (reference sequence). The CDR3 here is CASTSSGELTDTQYF. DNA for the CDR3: TGTGCCAGCACATCCAGCGGGGAGCTTACAGATACGCAGTATTTT.

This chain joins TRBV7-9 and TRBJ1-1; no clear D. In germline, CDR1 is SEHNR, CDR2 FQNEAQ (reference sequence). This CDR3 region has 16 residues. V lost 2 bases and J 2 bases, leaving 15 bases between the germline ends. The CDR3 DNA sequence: TGTGCCAGCAGCTTACTAAAAAGCGGAACCAACACTGAAGCTTTCTTT. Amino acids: CASSLLKSGTNTEAFF.

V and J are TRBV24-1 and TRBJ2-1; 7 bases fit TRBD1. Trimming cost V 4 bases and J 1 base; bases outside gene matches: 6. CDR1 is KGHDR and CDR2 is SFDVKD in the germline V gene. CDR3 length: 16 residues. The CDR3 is CATSESRGLSYNEQFF. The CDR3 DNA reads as TGTGCCACCAGTGAGAGTAGGGGGCTGTCCTACAATGAGCAGTTCTTC.